This record looks at one TCR beta chain sequence and its context. Profiling relied on immunoSEQ multiplex PCR, and the TCRdb table lists in-frame clones only, not all of them. Of 140,000 to 150,000 clones listed, approximately 84% are singletons. The data belong to a study of blood T cell repertoires in COVID-19. Across the whole study: PBMCs, B-cell-depleted T cells, or T cells were the source of the cDNA or gDNA that made up the material.

The CDR3 totals 13 residues. The germline V and J ends were trimmed by 1 base and 2 bases, with 5 bases remaining between them. Germline CDR1 is LGHDT and CDR2 is YNNKEL (reference sequence). The sample comprised peripheral blood. The clonotype originates from a human donor with acute or convalescent COVID-19. The donor label of this sample is uncertain. The chain uses TRBV3-1 (or the pseudogene TRBV3-2) and TRBJ1-1; D uncertain. The CDR3 here is CASSQVVNTEAFF. In DNA form, the CDR3 reads TGTGCCAGCAGCCAAGTAGTAAACACTGAAGCTTTCTTT.